These T cell receptor beta chains were read from a single sample in a study of control samples from healthy donors and cancer patients. Sequencing was performed with immunoSEQ multiplex PCR; in TCRdb, only in-frame clones are kept and a portion is missing. Here the sample spans over 85,000 clones, roughly 84% being singletons. The sequenced material came from PBMCs. These receptors originate from a man in his 70s with lung cancer. The CDR3 runs from the conserved cysteine through the conserved F or W. The order of the fields is J gene, D gene, clone size, V gene, CDR3 protein, CDR3 DNA. A D gene is named only where the DNA matches it firmly. Expanded clones are given a class, and other clones once, few, many or no size at all.

J: TRBJ1-2
D: -
size: -
V: TRBV10-1
CDR3: CASSESGQSYGYTF
DNA: TGCGCCAGCAGTGAGTCGGGGCAGTCCTATGGCTACACCTTC

J: TRBJ2-5
D: TRBD2
size: few
V: TRBV20-1
CDR3: CSASSSGGARETQYF
DNA: TGCAGTGCTAGTTCGAGCGGGGGGGCGAGGGAGACCCAGTACTTC

J: TRBJ2-1
D: -
size: few
V: TRBV5-1
CDR3: CASTSVTGMGNEQFF
DNA: TGCGCCAGTACGTCGGTTACTGGAATGGGGAATGAGCAGTTCTTC

J: TRBJ2-1
D: -
size: -
V: TRBV6-5
CDR3: CASSYLGNYNEQFF
DNA: TGTGCCAGCAGTTACCTGGGGAACTACAATGAGCAGTTCTTC

J: TRBJ2-3
D: TRBD2
size: once
V: TRBV19
CDR3: CASSLPGGSTDTQYF
DNA: TGTGCCAGTAGTCTCCCCGGGGGGAGTACAGATACGCAGTATTTT

J: TRBJ1-2
D: TRBD1
size: -
V: TRBV27
CDR3: CASSFQGAASRGYTF
DNA: TGTGCCAGCAGTTTTCAGGGGGCCGCTTCTCGTGGCTACACCTTC

J: TRBJ1-6
D: -
size: -
V: TRBV23-1
CDR3: CASSHSRSRNSPLHF
DNA: TGCGCCAGCAGTCACTCAAGATCGAGGAATTCACCCCTCCACTTT

J: TRBJ2-2
D: -
size: -
V: TRBV14
CDR3: CASSHGTGELFF
DNA: TGTGCCAGCAGCCACGGTACCGGGGAGCTGTTTTTT

J: TRBJ2-3
D: -
size: few
V: TRBV30
CDR3: CAWSVRLASTDTQYF
DNA: TGTGCCTGGAGTGTACGGCTAGCTAGCACAGATACGCAGTATTTT

J: TRBJ1-5
D: -
size: -
V: TRBV24-1
CDR3: CATSDETGTQPQHF
DNA: TGTGCCACCAGTGATGAGACAGGAACTCAGCCCCAGCATTTT

J: TRBJ2-3
D: -
size: -
V: TRBV24-1
CDR3: CATRQNTDTQYF
DNA: TGTGCCACCAGACAGAACACAGATACGCAGTATTTT

J: TRBJ2-1
D: TRBD1
size: once
V: TRBV29-1
CDR3: CSVKTGGVLNEQFF
DNA: TGCAGCGTAAAGACAGGGGGCGTCCTCAATGAGCAGTTCTTC

J: TRBJ2-2
D: -
size: -
V: TRBV25-1
CDR3: CASSAYYRDTGELFF
DNA: TGTGCCAGCAGTGCCTACTACCGGGACACCGGGGAGCTGTTTTTT